This T cell receptor (beta chain) is drawn from a study of blood T cell repertoires in COVID-19. Study-level information: Some COVID-19 samples were acute and others convalescent; all came from the United States, Italy and Spain. T cells, B-cell-depleted T cells, or PBMCs supplied cDNA or gDNA.

Original handling: Estimation of nucleated cell counts relied on the amplification of reference gene primers. Some clones are missing from TCRdb's copy, which holds only in-frame ones; the method was immunoSEQ multiplex PCR. The V and J calls and clone size come from that table; D and trimming were worked out from the DNA. This sample yields fewer than 300,000 clones, of which 91% are seen a single time; approximately 2.6% belongs to the top ten. Seattle cases were enrolled at active infection and followed longitudinally. In germline, CDR1 is LNHDA, CDR2 SQIVND (reference sequence). The CDR3 spans 15 residues. The J segment lost 4 bases and the V segment lost 4 bases, leaving 8 bases of the junction unmatched.

The sequence came from a person aged 18 to 30 with COVID-19, enrolled during active disease. Sequencing was done on a sample of peripheral blood. V and J are TRBV19 and TRBJ2-3; TRBD2 matches 7 bases. The CDR3 reads CASSRYAGVADTQYF. As DNA, the CDR3 is TGTGCCAGTAGTAGGTACGCGGGAGTGGCAGATACGCAGTATTTT.